These T cell receptor beta chains were read from a single sample in a study of T cells in Graves' hyperthyroidism and ophthalmopathy. Each CDR3 protein is one row after TCRdb ran MiXCR on the multiplex PCR reads. Here the sample spans approximately 430,000 distinct CDR3 sequences, about a sixth being singletons. Material for sequencing was blood. Receptors originate from a woman between 18 and 29 years old with Graves' hyperthyroidism. Each CDR3 is given with its conserved first and last residue. The D gene is left open where the match is weak. A row's size may be missing; if present it is once, few, many or a size class.

J gene | clone size | V gene | D gene | CDR3 protein | CDR3 DNA
TRBJ2-1 | many | TRBV27 | TRBD2 | CASTPKRELLSYNEQFF | TGTGCCAGCACTCCGAAGCGGGAGCTCCTCTCCTACAATGAGCAGTTCTTC
TRBJ2-3 | many | TRBV7-3 | - | CASSPTGTGTDTQYF | TGTGCCAGCAGCCCTACAGGGACGGGTACAGATACGCAGTATTTT
TRBJ1-2 | many | TRBV18 | - | CASSPLVEGGYTF | TGTGCCAGCTCACCACTTGTAGAAGGAGGCTACACCTTC
TRBJ2-7 | many | TRBV9 | TRBD2 | CASSVGLAGHYEQYF | TGTGCCAGCAGCGTAGGACTAGCGGGCCACTACGAGCAGTACTTC
TRBJ2-5 | many | TRBV7-9 | TRBD1 | CASSSPKPNRGSQETQYF | TGTGCCAGCAGCTCCCCAAAACCGAACAGGGGGAGCCAAGAGACCCAGTACTTC
TRBJ2-1 | many | TRBV5-4 | TRBD2 | CASSLAAGGQFF | TGTGCCAGCAGCTTGGCGGCGGGGGGGCAGTTCTTC
TRBJ2-2 | many | TRBV5-8 | TRBD1 | CASSPTGDGTGELFF | TGTGCCAGCAGCCCGACAGGGGATGGCACCGGGGAGCTGTTTTTT
TRBJ2-3 | - | TRBV5-1 | - | CASSLDRAADTQYF | TGCGCCAGCAGCTTGGACAGGGCTGCAGATACGCAGTATTTT
TRBJ2-5 | many | TRBV27 | - | CASSSAGGGETQYF | TGTGCCAGCAGTTCCGCAGGGGGAGGAGAGACCCAGTACTTC
TRBJ2-7 | many | TRBV12-3/TRBV12-4 | - | CASSPGFGGRTYEQYF | TGTGCCAGCAGCCCCGGGTTTGGTGGAAGGACCTACGAGCAGTACTTC
TRBJ2-5 | many | TRBV20-1 | TRBD1 | CSAPTGQGRETQYF | TGCAGTGCTCCTACGGGACAGGGTAGAGAGACCCAGTACTTC
TRBJ1-6 | many | TRBV11-3 | TRBD1 | CASSKGQQNSPLHF | TGTGCCAGCAGCAAGGGACAGCAGAATTCACCCCTCCACTTT
TRBJ1-5 | - | TRBV6-4 | - | CASSPDPNQPQHF | TGTGCCAGCAGCCCGGACCCCAATCAGCCCCAGCATTTT
TRBJ2-5 | many | TRBV20-1 | - | CSACFVFQGQETQYF | TGCAGTGCCTGCTTTGTCTTCCAGGGGCAAGAGACCCAGTACTTC
TRBJ2-7 | - | TRBV28 | TRBD1 | CASSLRQGADEQYF | TGTGCCAGCAGTTTAAGACAGGGGGCTGATGAGCAGTACTTC